The 22 T cell receptor beta chains below were found in one sample sequenced in a study of blood T cells in healthy people across ages. It was with a sample-barcoded 5' primer and a J-beta primer mix that a second PCR of roughly 6 to 11 cycles was run. A single record per CDR3 protein comes from TCRdb applying MiXCR to the 5' RACE reads. The sample has 850,000 to 1,000,000 distinct CDR3 sequences; 48% are singletons. The sequencing sample was made of blood. The receptor source for this set is a man aged 30 to 39 in good health.

The chain recombines TRBV18 with TRBJ2-5; weak D call: TRBD1 (6 bases). The J call may be mistaken, given a closer DNA end match to TRBJ2-4. This CDR3 spans 17 amino acids. Per germline, CDR1 KGHSH and CDR2 LQKENI. CDR3 in amino acids: CASSPPRAGAAKNIQYF. The CDR3 DNA is TGTGCCAGCTCACCACCGAGGGCAGGGGCGGCCAAAAACATTCAGTACTTC.

V gene TRBV24-1 combines with J gene TRBJ2-1; 7 nucleotides line up with TRBD1. The CDR3 sequence is 15 residues long. V trimming: 2 bases; J trimming: 7 bases; junction bases outside the gene matches: 7. Germline loops: CDR1 KGHDR, CDR2 SFDVKD. CDR3 nucleotide sequence: TGTGCCACCAGTGATTCGACAGGGTTGAAAAATGAGCAGTTCTTC. This gives the protein CATSDSTGLKNEQFF.

The chain combines TRBV20-1 with TRBJ2-1; D might be TRBD1 (5 bases). CDR1 and CDR2 from the germline V gene are DFQATT and SNEGSKA (reference sequence). The length of the CDR3 is 12 residues. This CDR3 reads CSRQNEYNEQFF. The DNA for the CDR3 is TGCAGCCGACAGAATGAGTACAATGAGCAGTTCTTC.

The chain recombines TRBV2 with TRBJ2-5; possibly TRBD1 for D (6 bases). The J call could be wrong; TRBJ2-7 is a better fit for the DNA end. Germline loops: CDR1 SNHLY, CDR2 FYNNEI. This CDR3 region has 15 residues. The CDR3 reads CASSEENREQYEQYF. The CDR3 nucleotides are TGTGCCAGCAGTGAAGAAAACAGGGAACAATACGAGCAGTACTTC.

The V call is TRBV12-5, the J call TRBJ1-1, with a possible D match to TRBD1 (5 bases). Germline loops: CDR1 LGHNT, CDR2 FRNRAP. The CDR3 contains 15 residues. The V gene lost 9 bases and the J gene lost 0 bases, with 17 bases spanning the gap. This chain's CDR3 is CASAPGTAMNTEAFF. CDR3 sequence (DNA): TGTGCTAGCGCACCGGGGACGGCGATGAACACTGAAGCTTTCTTT.

For the CDR3, the DNA is TGTGCCAGCCTGGAGGGGGTTAGTTACGAGCAGTACTTC. Translating gives CASLEGVSYEQYF. The chain employs TRBV28 and TRBJ2-5; D may be TRBD1 or TRBD2 (6 bases each). The J call may be wrong; the DNA end is better matched by TRBJ2-7. CDR1 MDHEN and CDR2 SYDVKM come from the germline V gene. The CDR3 is 13 amino acids.

This clonotype was counted between two and nine times. V is TRBV4-2 and J is TRBJ1-1; weak D call: TRBD1 (5 bases). Germline V gene lookup returns CDR1 LGHNA and CDR2 YNFKEQ. This CDR3 region has 16 residues. Deletions cut 0 bases from V and 1 base from J, with 12 bases between. CDR3 amino acids: CASSQESGQGNTEAFF. CDR3 nucleotide sequence: TGTGCCAGCAGCCAAGAGTCTGGGCAGGGGAACACTGAAGCTTTCTTT.

The V call is TRBV20-1, the J call TRBJ2-7; D not resolved. CDR1 DFQATT and CDR2 SNEGSKA come from the germline V gene (reference sequence). V lost 0 bases and J 5 bases, leaving 8 bases between the germline ends. This CDR3 region has 12 residues. The CDR3 bases are TGCAGTGCTAGAGACGCGGCTAACGAGCAGTACTTC. This gives the protein CSARDAANEQYF.

The chain carries TRBV7-9 and TRBJ2-5; 8 nucleotides line up with TRBD2. The junction had 15 bases not matched to a gene; V was cut back by 1 base and J by 11 bases. Per the germline V gene, CDR1 is SEHNR and CDR2 is FQNEAQ (reference sequence). CDR3 length equals 16 residues. The CDR3 here is CASSLDREGWSNEQYF. CDR3 nucleotide sequence: TGTGCCAGCAGCTTAGATCGGGAGGGTTGGAGCAATGAGCAGTACTTC.

The V and J genes are TRBV20-1 and TRBJ2-1; TRBD2 matches 8 bases. The V gene's germline CDR1 is DFQATT and CDR2 SNEGSKA (reference sequence). The CDR3 consists of 16 residues. V shed 0 bases, J shed 10 bases, and the junction held 14 bases outside the gene matches. The CDR3 DNA reads TGCAGTGCTAGAGATCACCAGCGGGGGCTGGACTACGAGCAGTTCTTC. Its translation is CSARDHQRGLDYEQFF.

The J gene is TRBJ2-3, the V gene TRBV14; 10 bases agree with TRBD2. Germline V CDR1 and CDR2: SGHDN, FVKESK. Losses at the gene ends were 0 bases for V and 5 bases for J; bases not matched to a gene: 8. The CDR3 loop spans 17 amino acids. The chain's CDR3 is CASSQDPPSGGRDTQYF. DNA of the CDR3: TGTGCCAGCAGCCAAGATCCCCCTAGCGGGGGCCGAGATACGCAGTATTTT.

V and J are TRBV5-1 and TRBJ2-2; D possibly matches TRBD1 or TRBD2 (5 bases each). CDR1 SGHRS and CDR2 YFSETQ come from the germline V gene. This CDR3 has 15 amino acids. Between the trimmed V and J ends, which lost 4 bases and 6 bases, there was a span of 16 bases. The CDR3 DNA follows: TGCGCCAGCAGCGAGGCCGGGGCAGTGGCCGGGGAGCTGTTTTTT. It translates to CASSEAGAVAGELFF. The full variable domain, rest sourced from reference TRBV5-1 and TRBJ2-2, is KAGVTQTPRYLIKTRGQQVTLSCSPISGHRSVSWYQQTPGQGLQFLFEYFSETQRNKGNFPGRFSGRQFSNSRSEMNVSTLELGDSALYLCASSEAGAVAGELFFGEGSRLTVL.

The chain links TRBV20-1 to TRBJ2-7; possible D gene TRBD1, 5 bases. Germline V gene data show CDR1 as DFQATT and CDR2 as SNEGSKA (reference sequence). This CDR3 region has 16 residues. The V and J ends lost 0 bases and 2 bases respectively, with 17 bases between them. DNA for the CDR3: TGCAGTGCTAGAGATTTGGGGCGCTCCGGCCCCTACGAGCAGTACTTC. Translated: CSARDLGRSGPYEQYF.

This clonotype was found a few times. The junction shows a germline mismatch at one end, possibly a read error. The V call is TRBV7-7, the J call TRBJ2-7, with TRBD1 identical over 8 bases. With the DNA end fitting TRBJ2-5 better, the J assignment may be wrong. The CDR3 loop spans 17 amino acids. The germline V gene has CDR1 SSHAT and CDR2 FNYEAQ (reference sequence). In DNA, the CDR3 is TGTGCTAGCAGCTTAGCATCGGCAGGGGGCAGTTTGGAGACCCAGTACTTC. Its translation: CASSLASAGGSLETQYF.

The chain uses TRBV28 and TRBJ2-7; D remains ambiguous. Per germline, CDR1 MDHEN and CDR2 SYDVKM. The V end was cut by 6 bases, the J end by 6 bases, with 21 bases between. The CDR3 extends over 15 amino acids. The DNA for the CDR3 is TGTGCCAGCAGGCCCCCCAGGTCTGGGAATCGCGAGCAGTACTTC. It yields the protein CASRPPRSGNREQYF.

This clonotype was observed a few times. The chain joins TRBV20-1 to TRBJ2-3; possible D gene TRBD2, 5 bases. This CDR3 spans 14 amino acids. Germline CDR1 reads DFQATT; CDR2 reads SNEGSKA (reference sequence). Deletions cut 3 bases from V and 1 base from J, with 11 bases between. For the CDR3, the DNA is TGCAGTGCTAGTGGCCGGGGAGGCACAGATACGCAGTATTTT. Amino acid sequence: CSASGRGGTDTQYF.

This clonotype was seen only a few times. The gene calls are TRBV20-1 and TRBJ2-1; maybe TRBD1 (6 bases). The CDR3 runs 16 residues. Trimming removed 2 bases from V and 7 bases from J, with 21 bases in between. CDR1 and CDR2 (germline): DFQATT, SNEGSKA (reference sequence). CDR3 coding DNA: TGCAGTGCTAGAAATCAAGAGGGACAATGGCGGAATGAGCAGTTCTTC. This translates into CSARNQEGQWRNEQFF.

This chain links TRBV7-2 with TRBJ2-1, with 9 bases fitting TRBD2. Germline V CDR1 and CDR2: SGHTA, FQGNSA. The junction had 11 bases not matched to a gene; V was cut back by 2 bases and J by 15 bases. The CDR3 spans 14 residues. As DNA, the CDR3 is TGTGCCAGCAGCTTAACGGCTAGCGGGGCTAGCAGGTTCTTC. As protein: CASSLTASGASRFF.

This clonotype showed up just a few times. The chain uses TRBV4-1 and TRBJ2-7, with D unresolved. The germline V gene has CDR1 MGHRA and CDR2 YSYEKL. With 0 bases removed from V and 3 bases from J, the gap between germline ends came to 9 bases. This CDR3 spans 14 amino acids. The CDR3 reads CASSQEIQLYEQYF. CDR3 nucleotides: TGCGCCAGCAGCCAAGAAATACAGCTCTACGAGCAGTACTTC.

The chain employs TRBV6-2 or TRBV6-3 and TRBJ1-6; D is possibly TRBD1 (5 bases). Trimming took 2 bases from V and 4 from J, leaving 15 bases between them. This CDR3 spans 17 amino acids. Germline CDR1 reads MNHEY; CDR2 reads SVGEGT. The CDR3, as DNA: TGTGCCAGCAGTTACGAGGGCCGGGGCCAATATAATTCACCCCTCCACTTT. Encoded protein: CASSYEGRGQYNSPLHF.

The chain carries TRBV18 and TRBJ1-4, with D possibly TRBD1 on 5 matching bases. The CDR3 length is 16 residues. Trimming removed 4 bases at V and 1 base at J, with 13 bases between. Germline CDR1 is KGHSH and CDR2 is LQKENI. This CDR3 is CASSRRTGGTNEKLFF. The CDR3 nucleotides read TGTGCCAGCTCACGCCGCACTGGGGGAACTAATGAAAAACTGTTTTTT.

This clonotype showed up just a few times. The chain links TRBV7-2 to TRBJ2-5, with D perhaps TRBD1 or TRBD2 (5 bases each). Trimming shortened V by 4 bases and J by 5 bases, and 14 bases separated the two germline ends. There are 14 residues in the CDR3. Germline-derived CDR1 and CDR2 are SGHTA and FQGNSA. This chain's CDR3 is CASSSGDVRETQYF. In DNA form, the CDR3 reads TGTGCCAGCAGCTCCGGGGACGTCCGGGAGACCCAGTACTTC.